This entry describes one TCR beta chain. Per germline, CDR1 MGHRA and CDR2 YSYEKL. This CDR3 contains 15 residues. V dropped 1 base and J dropped 2 bases, with 11 bases sitting between them. The sample originates from a study of cytomegalovirus exposure and HLA in healthy donors. With 60 Vbeta and 13 Jbeta primers, the PCR was carried out. The protocol was immunoSEQ multiplex PCR, while the TCRdb copy is restricted to in-frame clones and leaves out a portion. In the table there are about 160,000 clones, 70% to 80% of which are singletons. The chain carries TRBV4-1 and TRBJ2-5, with D hard to call. This TCR was sampled from a man between 18 and 29 years old in good health and CMV-seropositive. Sequencing input: PBMCs. The CDR3 protein is CASSQVPHLQETQYF. DNA of the CDR3: TGCGCCAGCAGCCAAGTCCCACATCTGCAAGAGACCCAGTACTTC.